A single sample is the source of the 10 T cell receptor beta chains below, sequenced in a study of identical twins listed by TCRdb under 2016. The method behind the library was 5' RACE. TCRdb shows the sequencer as Illumina HiSeq 2000. TCRdb trimmed public reads at Q25 via fastp, called clones via MiXCR and kept in-frame beta chains. Rows with one shared CDR3 protein collapse into an entry with the most common genes and DNA. The sample records a few hundred thousand distinct CDR3 sequences, 10% to 15% of which are singletons. Of the sample, under 4.5% falls within the top ten clones. This sample was shared with a second study, whose subject was yellow fever vaccine responses in identical twins.

Sequencing was performed on memory (CD45RO+) T cells sorted from blood. Taken with the paper, the label for cell subset or site translates to: CD45RO+ enriched T cells. These TCRs come from a woman aged 18-29 years in good health.

This clonotype was picked up a small number of times. The V and J genes are TRBV7-2 and TRBJ2-5; 7 positions agree with TRBD1. The CDR3 extends over 14 amino acids. CDR1 and CDR2 from the germline V gene are SGHTA and FQGNSA. The V gene end was trimmed by 4 bases and the J gene end by 4 bases; junction bases not matched to a gene: 6. The CDR3 DNA sequence: TGTGCCAGCAGCTCGGGACAGACAAGAGAGACCCAGTACTTC. Translation: CASSSGQTRETQYF.

This chain joins TRBV20-1 and TRBJ1-2, with TRBD1 identical over 10 bases. The CDR3 is 13 amino acids. Germline V gene lookup returns CDR1 DFQATT and CDR2 SNEGSKA (reference sequence). The junction had 2 bases not matched to a gene; V was cut back by 1 base and J by 6 bases. The CDR3 spells CSARAGTGDGYTF. CDR3 bases: TGCAGTGCTAGAGCCGGGACAGGGGATGGCTACACCTTC.

In DNA form, the CDR3 reads TGTGCCACCTGGGCCCTCCGGGAGCAGTACTTC. Residues: CATWALREQYF. This sequence joins TRBV10-3 and TRBJ2-7; no clear D. CDR1 is ENHRY, CDR2 SYGVKD, per germline. V lost 10 bases and J lost 7, with 14 bases in between. The CDR3 extends over 11 amino acids.

The rearrangement links TRBV5-1 to TRBJ2-7; D uncertain. The CDR3 loop spans 15 amino acids. Germline CDR1 SGHRS, CDR2 YFSETQ. Between the trimmed V and J ends, which lost 1 base and 7 bases, there was a span of 18 bases. CDR3: CASSLPDELMGEQYF. CDR3 nucleotides: TGCGCCAGCAGCTTGCCCGACGAGCTGATGGGTGAGCAGTACTTC. Combining the CDR3 with reference TRBV5-1 and TRBJ2-7 gives the whole variable domain KAGVTQTPRYLIKTRGQQVTLSCSPISGHRSVSWYQQTPGQGLQFLFEYFSETQRNKGNFPGRFSGRQFSNSRSEMNVSTLELGDSALYLCASSLPDELMGEQYFGPGTRLTVT.

The CDR3 DNA reads TGTGCCAGCAGCTATGATAGCGGTTACTCCTACAATGAGCAGTTCTTC. It yields the protein CASSYDSGYSYNEQFF. This sequence joins TRBV7-8 and TRBJ2-1; possible D gene TRBD2, 6 bases. CDR3 length: 16 residues. Looked up from germline, CDR1 is SGHVS and CDR2 is FQNEAQ. V dropped 4 bases and J dropped 0 bases, with 13 bases sitting between them.

This clonotype has just a few counts. This chain links TRBV11-2 with TRBJ2-1; 7 bases map to TRBD1. V lost 4 bases to trimming and J lost 3 bases; unmatched junction nucleotides: 0. The CDR3 has 13 residues. Germline CDR1 reads SGHAT; CDR2 reads FQNNGV. CDR3 in amino acids: CASSWDSYNEQFF. CDR3 nucleotides: TGTGCCAGCAGCTGGGACAGCTACAATGAGCAGTTCTTC.

This sequence joins TRBV5-1 and TRBJ1-1; tentative D call: TRBD1 (5 bases). The germline V and J ends were trimmed by 4 bases and 11 bases, with 21 bases remaining between them. From germline, CDR1 is SGHRS and CDR2 YFSETQ. The length of the CDR3 is 14 residues. CDR3 nucleotides: TGCGCCAGCAGCCGGGGCTCCAGCCAGGTTCGGGCTTTCTTT. Amino acids: CASSRGSSQVRAFF.

The chain employs TRBV10-3 and TRBJ2-1; D might be TRBD1 (5 bases). Germline-derived CDR1 and CDR2 are ENHRY and SYGVKD. Trimming removed 3 bases at V and 0 bases at J, with 12 bases between. The CDR3 has 16 amino acids. CDR3 sequence reads: CAISEGDRLSYNEQFF. In DNA, the CDR3 is TGTGCCATCAGTGAAGGGGATCGCCTCTCCTACAATGAGCAGTTCTTC.

The gene calls are TRBV12-3 or TRBV12-4 and TRBJ1-6; no clear D. V was trimmed by 3 bases and J by 7 bases, leaving 7 bases between them. The CDR3 has 13 amino acids. In nucleotides, the CDR3 is TGTGCCAGCAGTTTCGATGGGAATTCACCCCTCCACTTT. This sequence encodes CASSFDGNSPLHF.

This clonotype came up a few times. The genes are TRBV20-1 and TRBJ2-3; TRBD1 or TRBD2 may be the D gene (6 bases each). The V end lost 5 bases, the J end lost 4 bases, and 13 bases lay between the germline ends. The CDR3 is 13 residues long. CDR1 is DFQATT and CDR2 is SNEGSKA in the germline V gene (reference sequence). For the CDR3, the DNA is TGCAGTGCTTTCCGGGGGCAATCAGATACGCAGTATTTT. Translation gives CSAFRGQSDTQYF.